A single sample gave rise to the 14 T cell receptor beta chains below, sequenced in a study of blood T cell dynamics during melanoma immunotherapy. Time point in this sample: pre-treatment baseline. Using immunoSEQ multiplex PCR, the repertoire was profiled, and TCRdb retains in-frame clones only, with some absent. This table holds roughly 14,000 clones, approximately 86% found once. The sequences come from blood, collected from a patient treated with checkpoint blockade. The receptors shown here come from a human donor with melanoma.

This clone was found once. This chain links TRBV4-2 with TRBJ1-4; unclear D gene. V shed 0 bases and J shed 6 bases, with 14 bases lying between them. Germline V gives CDR1 LGHNA, CDR2 YNFKEQ. The CDR3 extends over 16 amino acids. The CDR3 nucleotides read TGTGCCAGCAGCCAAGACTATGTGGCGGAAGATGAAAAACTGTTTTTT. Residues: CASSQDYVAEDEKLFF.

This clone was recorded once. J is TRBJ1-6 and V is TRBV30, with 11 bases identical to TRBD1. The trim removed 3 bases at V and 7 bases at J, leaving 5 bases unmatched. The germline gives CDR1 GTSNPN, CDR2 SVGIG (reference sequence). The CDR3 runs to 15 residues. CDR3 sequence reads: CAWRVGTGGNSPLHF. For the CDR3, the DNA is TGTGCCTGGAGAGTAGGGACAGGGGGGAATTCACCCCTCCACTTT.

This chain uses TRBV6-6 with TRBJ1-2, with 8 bases matching TRBD1. CDR3 length: 14 residues. The J segment lost 4 bases and the V segment lost 4 bases, leaving 5 bases of the junction unmatched. Germline CDR1 MNHNY, CDR2 SVGAGI (reference sequence). DNA for the CDR3: TGTGCCAGCAGTTCCCAGGACAGGGTCTATGGCTACACCTTC. Its translation is CASSSQDRVYGYTF.

The chain's CDR3 is CASSMGLAGIDEQFF. CDR3 nucleotide sequence: TGTGCCAGCAGCATGGGACTAGCGGGGATCGATGAGCAGTTCTTC. The chain couples TRBV5-4 to TRBJ2-1, with 13 bases matching TRBD2. The V gene's germline CDR1 is SGHNT and CDR2 YYREEE (reference sequence). J lost 8 bases, V lost 4 bases, and 6 bases had no gene match. The CDR3 covers 15 residues.

The chain combines TRBV7-2 with TRBJ1-2; D not certain. The germline CDR1 and CDR2 sequences are SGHTA and FQGNSA. This CDR3 has 12 amino acids. V shed 1 base and J shed 6 bases, with 6 bases lying between them. As DNA, the CDR3 is TGTGCCAGCAGCTTAGGGTTTGATGGCTACACCTTC. Its translation: CASSLGFDGYTF. The whole variable domain, filled in from reference TRBV7-2 and TRBJ1-2, reads GAGVSQSPSNKVTEKGKDVELRCDPISGHTALYWYRQSLGQGLEFLIYFQGNSAPDKSGLPSDRFSAERTGGSVSTLTIQRTQQEDSAVYLCASSLGFDGYTFGSGTRLTVV.

This clone has a single count. The rearrangement uses TRBV7-9 and TRBJ2-7, with 12 positions matching TRBD1. Germline CDR1 SEHNR, CDR2 FQNEAQ (reference sequence). V shed 5 bases and J 9 bases; nucleotides not matched to a gene: 11. This CDR3 has 15 amino acids. CDR3 amino acids: CASSPGTGGPFSQYF. The CDR3 region has the DNA TGTGCCAGCAGCCCCGGGACAGGGGGCCCGTTTTCGCAGTACTTC.

In its sample, this clone was seen once. The chain couples TRBV14 to TRBJ2-1; D gene ambiguous. This CDR3 comprises 14 residues. CDR1 is SGHDN, CDR2 FVKESK, per germline. Trimming shortened V by 4 bases and J by 6 bases, and 13 bases separated the two germline ends. The CDR3 here is CASSLTDAINEQFF. In DNA form, the CDR3 reads TGTGCCAGCAGCCTCACTGACGCGATCAATGAGCAGTTCTTC.

The V call is TRBV30, the J call TRBJ2-1; 13 nucleotides match TRBD2. Germline CDR1 is GTSNPN and CDR2 is SVGIG (reference sequence). V lost 8 bases to trimming and J lost 9 bases; unmatched junction nucleotides: 10. The CDR3 spans 14 residues. CDR3 bases: TGTGCCGCCGCGGGACTAGCGGGAATTAGTGAGCAGTTCTTC. Amino acid sequence: CAAAGLAGISEQFF.

CDR3 loop: CASSVTSITQFF. The CDR3, as DNA: TGTGCCAGCAGCGTCACTAGCATAACGCAGTTCTTC. The chain recombines TRBV7-2 with TRBJ2-1; a possible D gene is TRBD2 (6 bases). CDR3 length: 12 residues. Between the trimmed V and J ends, which lost 5 bases and 12 bases, there was a span of 14 bases. Germline loops: CDR1 SGHTA, CDR2 FQGNSA.

The V call is TRBV10-3, the J call TRBJ2-7; D not resolved. The germline V and J ends were trimmed by 5 bases and 3 bases, with 8 bases remaining between them. From germline, CDR1 is ENHRY and CDR2 SYGVKD. The CDR3 is 12 amino acids. The CDR3 coding sequence is TGTGCCATCAGTTTACAAAACTACGAGCAGTACTTC. It specifies CAISLQNYEQYF.

The rearrangement uses TRBV27 and TRBJ2-1, with 9 bases identical to TRBD2. Germline-derived CDR1 and CDR2 are MNHEY and SMNVEV (reference sequence). J lost 4 bases, V lost 0 bases, and 1 base had no gene match. This CDR3 contains 15 residues. This chain's CDR3 is CASSLSTSGYNEQFF. The CDR3 DNA is TGTGCCAGCAGTTTATCCACTAGCGGGTACAATGAGCAGTTCTTC.

This sequence joins TRBV30 and TRBJ1-1; 7 nucleotides agree with TRBD1. Per the germline V gene, CDR1 is GTSNPN and CDR2 is SVGIG (reference sequence). Losses at the gene ends were 4 bases for V and 1 base for J; bases not matched to a gene: 6. CDR3 length: 14 amino acids. CDR3 in DNA: TGTGCCTGGAATCCGGGACAGTGGAACACTGAAGCTTTCTTT. It specifies CAWNPGQWNTEAFF. The variable domain in full, with the rest retrieved from reference TRBV30 and TRBJ1-1, is SQTIHQWPATLVQPVGSPLSLECTVEGTSNPNLYWYRQAAGRGLQLLFYSVGIGQISSEVPQNLSASRPQDRQFILSSKKLLLSDSGFYLCAWNPGQWNTEAFFGQGTRLTVV.

This clone was counted a single time. V gene TRBV6-1 combines with J gene TRBJ2-3, with TRBD2 matching 8 bases. V lost 6 bases and J lost 1; bases outside the gene matches: 3. This CDR3 region has 14 residues. Per germline, CDR1 MNHNS and CDR2 SASEGT. Here the CDR3 DNA reads TGTGCCAGCAGGAGACTAGCGCGCACAGATACGCAGTATTTT. Translating it yields CASRRLARTDTQYF.

The J gene is TRBJ2-5, the V gene TRBV4-1, with D possibly matching TRBD2 (7 bases). Trimming left V 0 bases short and J 4 bases short, with 15 bases between. There are 16 residues in the CDR3. Germline values: CDR1 MGHRA, CDR2 YSYEKL. The CDR3 region is CASSQDWGGRRETQYF. The CDR3 region has the DNA TGCGCCAGCAGCCAAGATTGGGGGGGCCGGCGAGAGACCCAGTACTTC.